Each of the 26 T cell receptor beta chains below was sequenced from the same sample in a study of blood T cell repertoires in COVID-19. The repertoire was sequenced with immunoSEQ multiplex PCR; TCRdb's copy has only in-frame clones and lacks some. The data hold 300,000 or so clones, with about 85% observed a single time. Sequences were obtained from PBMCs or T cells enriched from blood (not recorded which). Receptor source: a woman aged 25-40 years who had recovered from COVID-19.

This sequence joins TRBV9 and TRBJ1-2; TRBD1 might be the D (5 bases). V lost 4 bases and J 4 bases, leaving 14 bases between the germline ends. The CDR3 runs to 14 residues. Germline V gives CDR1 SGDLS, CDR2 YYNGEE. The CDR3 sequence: CASSNLTEPYGYTF. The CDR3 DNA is TGTGCCAGCAGCAACCTGACAGAACCCTATGGCTACACCTTC.

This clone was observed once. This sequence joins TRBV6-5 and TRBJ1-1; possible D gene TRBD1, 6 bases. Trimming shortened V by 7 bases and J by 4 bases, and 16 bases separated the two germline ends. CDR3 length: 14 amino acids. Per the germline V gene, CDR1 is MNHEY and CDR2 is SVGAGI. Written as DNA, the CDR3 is TGTGCCAGCACCGAAGGGGGGGATGTCACTGAAGCTTTCTTT. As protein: CASTEGGDVTEAFF.

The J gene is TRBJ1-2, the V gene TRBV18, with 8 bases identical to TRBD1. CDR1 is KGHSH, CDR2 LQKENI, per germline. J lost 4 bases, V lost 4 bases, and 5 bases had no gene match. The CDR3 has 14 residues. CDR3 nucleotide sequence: TGTGCCAGCTCACACGACAGGGGATCCTATGGCTACACCTTC. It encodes CASSHDRGSYGYTF.

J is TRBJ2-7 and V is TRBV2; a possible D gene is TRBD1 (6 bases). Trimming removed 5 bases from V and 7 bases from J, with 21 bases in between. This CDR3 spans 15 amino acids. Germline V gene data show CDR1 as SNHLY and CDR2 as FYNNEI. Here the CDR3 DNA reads TGTGCCAGCAGTAGCAACGGGACACCCAACCGAGAGCAGTACTTC. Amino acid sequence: CASSSNGTPNREQYF.

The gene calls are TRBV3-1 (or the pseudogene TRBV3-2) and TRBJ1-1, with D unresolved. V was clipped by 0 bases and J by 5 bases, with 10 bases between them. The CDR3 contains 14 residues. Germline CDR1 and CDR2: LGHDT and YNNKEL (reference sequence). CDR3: CASSQDRLTTEAFF. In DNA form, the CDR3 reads TGTGCCAGCAGCCAAGATAGGCTGACAACTGAAGCTTTCTTT.

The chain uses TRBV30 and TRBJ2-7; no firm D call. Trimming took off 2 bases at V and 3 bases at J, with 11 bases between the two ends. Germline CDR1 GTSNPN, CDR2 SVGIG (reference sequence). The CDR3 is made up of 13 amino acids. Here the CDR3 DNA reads TGTGCCTGGAGTCCAAGTCGGAGCTACGAGCAGTACTTC. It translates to CAWSPSRSYEQYF.

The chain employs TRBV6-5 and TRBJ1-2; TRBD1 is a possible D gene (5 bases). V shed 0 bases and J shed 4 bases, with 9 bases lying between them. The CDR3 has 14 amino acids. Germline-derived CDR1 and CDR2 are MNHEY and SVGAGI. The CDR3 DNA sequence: TGTGCCAGCAGTTACTCTGACAGTAGCTATGGCTACACCTTC. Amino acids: CASSYSDSSYGYTF.

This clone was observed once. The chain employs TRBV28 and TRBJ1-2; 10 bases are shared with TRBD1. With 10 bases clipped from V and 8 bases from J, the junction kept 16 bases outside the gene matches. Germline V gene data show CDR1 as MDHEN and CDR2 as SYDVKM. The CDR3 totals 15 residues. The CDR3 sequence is CAIEGQTGGAKGYTF. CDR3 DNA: TGTGCCATCGAGGGCCAGACAGGGGGCGCGAAGGGCTACACCTTC.

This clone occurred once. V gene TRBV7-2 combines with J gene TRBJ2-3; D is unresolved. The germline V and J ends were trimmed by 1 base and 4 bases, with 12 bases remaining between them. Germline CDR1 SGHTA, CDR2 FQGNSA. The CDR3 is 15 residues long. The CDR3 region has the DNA TGTGCCAGCAGCTTAGGAACGCCGAGAGCAGATACGCAGTATTTT. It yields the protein CASSLGTPRADTQYF.

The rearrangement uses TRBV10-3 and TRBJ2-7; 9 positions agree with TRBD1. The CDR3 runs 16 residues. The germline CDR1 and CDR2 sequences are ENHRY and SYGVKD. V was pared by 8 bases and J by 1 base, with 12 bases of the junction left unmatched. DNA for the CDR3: TGTGCCATCTCAAGTTTCGGGGGGACAGGGTCCTACGAGCAGTACTTC. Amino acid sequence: CAISSFGGTGSYEQYF.

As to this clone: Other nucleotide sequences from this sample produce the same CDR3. The CDR3: CASSPQGAGGYTF. The CDR3 nucleotides are TGTGCCAGCAGCCCCCAGGGGGCCGGAGGCTACACCTTC. The chain joins TRBV3-1 (or the pseudogene TRBV3-2) to TRBJ1-2; 8 bases align to TRBD1. The CDR3 runs 13 residues. Germline CDR1 LGHDT, CDR2 YNNKEL (reference sequence). The V and J ends lost 4 bases and 8 bases, in that order; junction bases with no gene match: 6.

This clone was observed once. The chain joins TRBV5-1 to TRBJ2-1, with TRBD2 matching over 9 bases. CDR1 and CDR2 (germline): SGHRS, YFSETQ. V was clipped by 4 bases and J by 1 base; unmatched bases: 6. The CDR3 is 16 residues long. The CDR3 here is CASSQLAGGSYNEQFF. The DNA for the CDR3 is TGCGCCAGCAGCCAGCTGGCGGGGGGGTCCTACAATGAGCAGTTCTTC.

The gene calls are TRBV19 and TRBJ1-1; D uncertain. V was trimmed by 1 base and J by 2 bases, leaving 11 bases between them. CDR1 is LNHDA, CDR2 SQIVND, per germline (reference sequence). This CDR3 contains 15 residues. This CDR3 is CASSIVGAANTEAFF. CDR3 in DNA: TGTGCCAGTAGTATAGTCGGAGCAGCCAACACTGAAGCTTTCTTT.

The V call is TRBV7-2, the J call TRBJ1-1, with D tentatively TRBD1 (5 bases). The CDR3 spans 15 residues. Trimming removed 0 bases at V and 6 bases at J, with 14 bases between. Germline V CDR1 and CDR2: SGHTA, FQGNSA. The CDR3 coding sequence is TGTGCCAGCAGCTTAGCGGGGGGGAGGGAATCTGAAGCTTTCTTT. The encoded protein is CASSLAGGRESEAFF.

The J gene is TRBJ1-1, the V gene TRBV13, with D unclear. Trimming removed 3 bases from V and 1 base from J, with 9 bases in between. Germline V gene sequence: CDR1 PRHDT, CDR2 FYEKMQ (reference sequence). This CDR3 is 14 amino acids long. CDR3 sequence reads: CASSLGRGNTEAFF. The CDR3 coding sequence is TGTGCCAGCAGCTTGGGGAGAGGGAACACTGAAGCTTTCTTT.

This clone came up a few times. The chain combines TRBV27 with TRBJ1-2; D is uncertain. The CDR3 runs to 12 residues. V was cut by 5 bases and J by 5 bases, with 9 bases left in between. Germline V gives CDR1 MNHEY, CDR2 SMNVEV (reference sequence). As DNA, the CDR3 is TGTGCCAGCAGTCTCGACGGGTATGGCTACACCTTC. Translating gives CASSLDGYGYTF.

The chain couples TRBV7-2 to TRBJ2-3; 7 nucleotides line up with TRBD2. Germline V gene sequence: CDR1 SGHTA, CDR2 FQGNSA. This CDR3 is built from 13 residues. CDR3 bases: TGTGCTTGCGGGGGAACTAGCACAGATACGCAGTATTTT. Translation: CACGGTSTDTQYF.

CDR3 sequence: CASSAGGLYGYTF. CDR3 sequence (DNA): TGTGCCAGCAGCGCCGGGGGGTTATATGGCTACACCTTC. This chain connects TRBV9 to TRBJ1-2; a possible D gene is TRBD1 (5 bases). CDR3 length: 13 residues. Trimming cost V 3 bases and J 5 bases, with 11 bases left between them. Germline CDR1 SGDLS, CDR2 YYNGEE.

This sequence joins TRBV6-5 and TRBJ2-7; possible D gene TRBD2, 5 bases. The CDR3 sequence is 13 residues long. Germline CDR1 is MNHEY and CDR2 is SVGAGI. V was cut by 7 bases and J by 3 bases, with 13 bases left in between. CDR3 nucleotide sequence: TGTGCCAGCAACGGGGAGAGGCGCTACGAGCAGTACTTC. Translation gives CASNGERRYEQYF.

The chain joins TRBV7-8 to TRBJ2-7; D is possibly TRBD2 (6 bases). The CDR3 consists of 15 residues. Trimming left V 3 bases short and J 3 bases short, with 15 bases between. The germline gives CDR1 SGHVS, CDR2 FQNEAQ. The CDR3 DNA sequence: TGTGCCAGCAGCTTCACCGCGGGGACTGGCTACGAGCAGTACTTC. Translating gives CASSFTAGTGYEQYF.

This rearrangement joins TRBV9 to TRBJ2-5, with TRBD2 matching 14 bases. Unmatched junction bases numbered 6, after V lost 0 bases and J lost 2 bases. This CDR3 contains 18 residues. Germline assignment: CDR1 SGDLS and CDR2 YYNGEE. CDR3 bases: TGTGCCAGCAGCGTAGGACTAGCGGGGGGGCCTGGACAAGAGACCCAGTACTTC. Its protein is CASSVGLAGGPGQETQYF. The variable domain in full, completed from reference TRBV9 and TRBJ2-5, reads DSGVTQTPKHLITATGQRVTLRCSPRSGDLSVYWYQQSLDQGLQFLIQYYNGEERAKGNILERFSAQQFPDLHSELNLSSLELGDSALYFCASSVGLAGGPGQETQYFGPGTRLLVL.

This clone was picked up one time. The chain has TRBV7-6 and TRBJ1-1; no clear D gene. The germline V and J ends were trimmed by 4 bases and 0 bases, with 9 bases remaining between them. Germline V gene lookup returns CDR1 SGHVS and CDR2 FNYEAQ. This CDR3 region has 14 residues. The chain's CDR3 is CASSSVGMNTEAFF. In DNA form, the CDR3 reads TGTGCCAGCAGCTCGGTCGGGATGAACACTGAAGCTTTCTTT. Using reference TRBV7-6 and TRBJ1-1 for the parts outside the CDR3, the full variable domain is GAGVSQSPRYKVTKRGQDVALRCDPISGHVSLYWYRQALGQGPEFLTYFNYEAQQDKSGLPNDRFSAERPEGSISTLTIQRTEQRDSAMYRCASSSVGMNTEAFFGQGTRLTVV.

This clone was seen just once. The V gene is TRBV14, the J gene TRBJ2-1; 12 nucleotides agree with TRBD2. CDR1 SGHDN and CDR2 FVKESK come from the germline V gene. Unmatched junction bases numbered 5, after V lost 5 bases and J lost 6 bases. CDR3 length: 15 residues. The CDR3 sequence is CASSNGLAGTNEQFF. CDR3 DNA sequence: TGTGCCAGCAGCAATGGACTAGCGGGGACCAATGAGCAGTTCTTC.

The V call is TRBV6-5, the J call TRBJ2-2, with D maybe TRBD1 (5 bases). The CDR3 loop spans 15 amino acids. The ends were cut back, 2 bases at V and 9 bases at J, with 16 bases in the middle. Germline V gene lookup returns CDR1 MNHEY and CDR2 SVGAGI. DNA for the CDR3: TGTGCCAGCAGTTACGCGTATGGGGCCTCCCGGGAGCTGTTTTTT. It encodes CASSYAYGASRELFF.

The CDR3 nucleotides read TGTGCCAGCAGCGTAGCCAAATCCAGGGGCTCTGGAAACACCATATATTTT. This gives the protein CASSVAKSRGSGNTIYF. This sequence joins TRBV9 and TRBJ1-3; perhaps TRBD1 as D (6 bases). Trimming cost V 0 bases and J 0 bases, with 13 bases left between them. The germline gives CDR1 SGDLS, CDR2 YYNGEE. CDR3 length: 17 amino acids. The variable domain in full, with the rest retrieved from reference TRBV9 and TRBJ1-3, is DSGVTQTPKHLITATGQRVTLRCSPRSGDLSVYWYQQSLDQGLQFLIQYYNGEERAKGNILERFSAQQFPDLHSELNLSSLELGDSALYFCASSVAKSRGSGNTIYFGEGSWLTVV.

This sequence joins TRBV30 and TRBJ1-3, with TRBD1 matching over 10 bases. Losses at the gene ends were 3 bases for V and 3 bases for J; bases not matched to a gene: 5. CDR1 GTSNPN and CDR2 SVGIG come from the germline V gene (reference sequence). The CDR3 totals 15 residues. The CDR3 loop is CAWRPGQGFGNTIYF. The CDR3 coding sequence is TGTGCCTGGAGACCGGGACAGGGGTTTGGAAACACCATATATTTT.